Following are 14 T cell receptor beta chains from one sample sequenced in a study of T cell responses to AZD1222 COVID-19 vaccine. The repertoire was sequenced with immunoSEQ multiplex PCR; TCRdb's copy has only in-frame clones and lacks some. The table lists roughly 140,000 clones, 80% to 90% of them singletons. The sequenced sample was peripheral blood, obtained after recovery from COVID-19. These receptors were obtained from an adult who had recovered from COVID-19.

This clone was seen a handful of times. The chain has TRBV10-2 and TRBJ1-6; D is uncertain. CDR3 size: 13 residues. Germline CDR1 and CDR2: WSHSY and SAAADI. Trimming took 2 bases from V and 10 from J, leaving 9 bases between them. CDR3 sequence: CASSEGMGSPLHF. DNA of the CDR3: TGCGCCAGCAGTGAGGGGATGGGATCACCCCTCCACTTT.

The V and J genes are TRBV9 and TRBJ1-6; weak D call: TRBD1 (5 bases). The CDR3 is 16 residues long. Germline-derived CDR1 and CDR2 are SGDLS and YYNGEE. The germline V and J ends were trimmed by 4 bases and 0 bases, with 11 bases remaining between them. The CDR3 DNA is TGTGCCAGCAGCCCCCCCAGGGTCTCCTATAATTCACCCCTCCACTTT. Translated: CASSPPRVSYNSPLHF. The complete variable domain, with remaining parts taken from reference TRBV9 and TRBJ1-6, reads DSGVTQTPKHLITATGQRVTLRCSPRSGDLSVYWYQQSLDQGLQFLIQYYNGEERAKGNILERFSAQQFPDLHSELNLSSLELGDSALYFCASSPPRVSYNSPLHFGNGTRLTVT.

A remark on this clone: In the same sample, other DNA sequences code for this CDR3. Here the CDR3 reads CASSQDLAGELFF. The CDR3, as DNA: TGTGCCAGCAGCCAAGATTTGGCCGGGGAGCTGTTTTTT. The J gene is TRBJ2-2, the V gene TRBV14; D gene unclear. Germline CDR1 and CDR2: SGHDN and FVKESK. Trimming shortened V by 0 bases and J by 6 bases, and 5 bases separated the two germline ends. The CDR3 has 13 residues.

The V call is TRBV23-1, the J call TRBJ2-3; TRBD2 is a possible D gene (6 bases). TRBV23-1 carries the ORF label, with uncertain function. CDR3 size: 16 residues. V was trimmed by 0 bases and J by 0 bases, leaving 10 bases between them. CDR3 sequence reads: CASSQSRGWSTDTQYF. The CDR3 DNA is TGCGCCAGCAGTCAATCACGGGGGTGGAGCACAGATACGCAGTATTTT.

This chain links TRBV12-3 or TRBV12-4 with TRBJ1-1, with unresolved D. Trimming left V 11 bases short and J 0 bases short, with 13 bases between. The CDR3 runs 13 residues. The CDR3 nucleotides are TGTGCCTCCTCGAAGACACTGAACACTGAAGCTTTCTTT. Amino acids: CASSKTLNTEAFF.

This sequence joins TRBV15 and TRBJ2-5; TRBD2 matches 10 bases. The CDR3 spans 15 residues. The V and J ends lost 3 bases and 5 bases, in that order; junction bases with no gene match: 6. The germline V gene encodes CDR1 LNHNV and CDR2 YYDKDF (reference sequence). In nucleotides, the CDR3 is TGTGCCACCAGCAGTCCTAGCGGGAGATCGGAGACCCAGTACTTC. Its translation: CATSSPSGRSETQYF.

V and J are TRBV27 and TRBJ2-7; D uncertain. V was cut by 1 base and J by 0 bases, with 13 bases left in between. The CDR3 is 16 amino acids. CDR1 is MNHEY, CDR2 SMNVEV, per germline (reference sequence). CDR3: CASSLYSMRSSYEQYF. CDR3 nucleotides: TGTGCCAGCAGTTTATATTCCATGAGATCCTCCTACGAGCAGTACTTC.

This clone was observed a few times. The chain has TRBV18 and TRBJ2-3, with TRBD2 matching 10 bases. The germline V gene encodes CDR1 KGHSH and CDR2 LQKENI. V lost 1 base, J lost 0 bases, and 4 bases stayed unmatched. CDR3 size: 17 residues. DNA of the CDR3: TGTGCCAGCTCACCACTAGCGGGAGGCCGCAGCACAGATACGCAGTATTTT. This codes for CASSPLAGGRSTDTQYF. The complete variable domain, with remaining parts taken from reference TRBV18 and TRBJ2-3, reads NAGVMQNPRHLVRRRGQEARLRCSPMKGHSHVYWYRQLPEEGLKFMVYLQKENIIDESGMPKERFSAEFPKEGPSILRIQQVVRGDSAAYFCASSPLAGGRSTDTQYFGPGTRLTVL.

The CDR3 DNA reads as TGCAGTGCTAGTATCCGTGACAGGGGCCCTCATGGCTACACCTTC. It specifies CSASIRDRGPHGYTF. V and J are TRBV20-1 and TRBJ1-2; 8 positions match TRBD1. CDR1 is DFQATT, CDR2 SNEGSKA, per germline (reference sequence). V shed 3 bases and J 6 bases; nucleotides not matched to a gene: 12. This CDR3 comprises 15 residues.

The chain recombines TRBV13 with TRBJ2-3; TRBD1 matches 7 bases. This CDR3 comprises 16 residues. Germline assignment: CDR1 PRHDT and CDR2 FYEKMQ (reference sequence). V lost 5 bases to trimming and J lost 8 bases; unmatched junction nucleotides: 16. The CDR3 reads CASSNRGNLAGSTQYF. The CDR3 DNA follows: TGTGCCAGCAGCAACAGGGGAAACTTAGCCGGATCTACGCAGTATTTT. The complete variable domain, with remaining parts taken from reference TRBV13 and TRBJ2-3, reads AAGVIQSPRHLIKEKRETATLKCYPIPRHDTVYWYQQGPGQDPQFLISFYEKMQSDKGSIPDRFSAQQFSDYHSELNMSSLELGDSALYFCASSNRGNLAGSTQYFGPGTRLTVL.

The chain combines TRBV19 with TRBJ2-5, with D perhaps TRBD1 (5 bases). The V end lost 6 bases, the J end lost 5 bases, and 13 bases lay between the germline ends. CDR1 LNHDA and CDR2 SQIVND come from the germline V gene (reference sequence). This CDR3 is 13 amino acids long. The CDR3 DNA follows: TGTGCCAGTAGGCACCAGGGTGTTGAGACCCAGTACTTC. Its translation is CASRHQGVETQYF.

The CDR3 is CASSPTSGGASYEQYF. CDR3 DNA sequence: TGTGCCAGCAGCCCGACTAGCGGGGGGGCCTCCTACGAGCAGTACTTC. The chain uses TRBV14 and TRBJ2-7, with TRBD2 identical over 14 bases. Germline trimming cut 4 bases from V and 0 bases from J; bases unmatched to any gene: 2. The CDR3 is 16 amino acids. The germline V gene encodes CDR1 SGHDN and CDR2 FVKESK.

The chain couples TRBV7-6 to TRBJ2-7; 8 nucleotides agree with TRBD1. The CDR3 covers 13 residues. Germline loops: CDR1 SGHVS, CDR2 FNYEAQ. The J segment lost 3 bases and the V segment lost 5 bases, leaving 3 bases of the junction unmatched. The CDR3 coding sequence is TGTGCCAGCAGCCGAGACAGGGGCTACGAGCAGTACTTC. Protein: CASSRDRGYEQYF.

Only one count was recorded for this clone. The rearrangement links TRBV4-2 to TRBJ2-7; 8 nucleotides agree with TRBD1. The CDR3 contains 15 residues. The germline V gene encodes CDR1 LGHNA and CDR2 YNFKEQ. V shed 0 bases, J shed 3 bases, and the junction held 4 bases outside the gene matches. The CDR3 spells CASSQEPGGDYEQYF. The DNA for the CDR3 is TGTGCCAGCAGCCAAGAACCAGGGGGCGACTACGAGCAGTACTTC.